This T cell receptor beta chain was sequenced for a study of cytomegalovirus exposure and HLA in healthy donors. With 60 Vbeta and 13 Jbeta primers, the PCR was carried out. Assay used: immunoSEQ multiplex PCR; TCRdb lists only in-frame clones, some missing. The repertoire holds under 250,000 clones, with roughly 87% as singletons. Study outcomes and limitations: An ancestry cluster, one associated with Asian ancestry, reportedly showed fewer N-insertions than the approximately 670-donor mean in a later analysis. HLA alleles were associated with some 17,000 TCR beta sequences in a later analysis at 0.05 false discovery rate. A later analysis found TCR association rates differed by HLA locus, highest for DRB1 and lowest for HLA-C. Clonal expansion was found to be greater in HLA-associated TCR beta chains than in equally common others in a later analysis.

Germline assignment: CDR1 SEHNR and CDR2 FQNEAQ (reference sequence). This CDR3 is 17 amino acids long. As to this clone: The antigen is undetermined. The junction and the germline gene differ at one end; a read error may be behind it.

This receptor was obtained from a man aged 40-49 years in good health and CMV-seropositive. The specimen sequenced was PBMCs. The chain is built from TRBV7-9 and TRBJ2-4; 7 bases are a match to TRBD2. The CDR3 nucleotides read TGTTCCAGCAGCTTAGGGGAGGGCAGGCTAGCCAAAAACATTCAGTACTTC. Protein sequence: CSSSLGEGRLAKNIQYF. Filled out from reference TRBV7-9 and TRBJ2-4, the complete variable domain reads DTGVSQNPRHKITKRGQNVTFRCDPISEHNRLYWYRQTLGQGPEFLTYFQNEAQLEKSRLLSDRFSAERPKGSFSTLEIQRTEQGDSAMYLCSSSLGEGRLAKNIQYFGAGTRLSVL.